The subject of this entry is one T cell receptor (beta chain). The protocol was immunoSEQ multiplex PCR, while the TCRdb copy is restricted to in-frame clones and leaves out a portion. The profile covers around 57,000 clones, with under 95% appearing a single time and about 0.91% taken by the ten largest. CDR3 length: 12 amino acids. CDR1 is ENHRY and CDR2 is SYGVKD in the germline V gene. Trimming took 5 bases from V and 6 from J, leaving 9 bases between them. This entry is derived from a study of control samples from healthy donors and cancer patients. The sequenced material came from PBMCs. The rearrangement links TRBV10-3 to TRBJ2-3; no firm D call. This sequence originates from a man between 25 and 39 years old with colorectal cancer. The CDR3 DNA sequence: TGTGCCATCAGTCCGGCGGAGGATACGCAGTATTTT. It is translated as CAISPAEDTQYF.